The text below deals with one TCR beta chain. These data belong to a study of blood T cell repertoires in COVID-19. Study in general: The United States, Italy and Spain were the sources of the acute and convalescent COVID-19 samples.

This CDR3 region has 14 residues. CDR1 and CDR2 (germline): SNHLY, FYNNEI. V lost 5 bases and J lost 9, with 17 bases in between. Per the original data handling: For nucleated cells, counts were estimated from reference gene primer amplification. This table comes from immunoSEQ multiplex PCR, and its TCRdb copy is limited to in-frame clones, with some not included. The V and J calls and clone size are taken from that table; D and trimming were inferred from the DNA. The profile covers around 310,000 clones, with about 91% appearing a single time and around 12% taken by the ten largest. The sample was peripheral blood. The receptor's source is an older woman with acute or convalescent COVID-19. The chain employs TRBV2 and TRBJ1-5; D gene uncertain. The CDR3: CASSLGGSRGPQHF. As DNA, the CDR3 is TGTGCCAGCAGTCTGGGAGGGAGCCGGGGGCCCCAGCATTTT. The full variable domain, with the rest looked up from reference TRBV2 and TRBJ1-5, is EPEVTQTPSHQVTQMGQEVILRCVPISNHLYFYWYRQILGQKVEFLVSFYNNEISEKSEIFDDQFSVERPDGSNFTLKIRSTKLEDSAMYFCASSLGGSRGPQHFGDGTRLSIL.